What follows is one TCR beta chain and its context. Its antigen is not identified. Germline V CDR1 and CDR2: LNHDA, SQIVND (reference sequence). The CDR3 loop spans 16 amino acids. J was trimmed by 4 bases and V by 6 bases; bases with no gene match: 5. This sample was included in a study of CD4 T cells in relation to SARS-CoV-2 and coronaviruses. Using immunoSEQ multiplex PCR, the repertoire was profiled, and TCRdb retains in-frame clones only, with some absent. The sample has about 28,000 clones; around 80% are singletons. Before the COVID-19 pandemic, during about 2010-2018, CD4+ T cells were taken from unexposed donors. After approximately 10 days of culture, CD4+ T cells were isolated.

The chain joins TRBV19 to TRBJ2-3; 15 bases map to TRBD2. This clonotype originated in a human donor in good health. Sequenced sample: CD4+ T cells from PBMCs, cultured in vitro. The CDR3: CASSRTSGGAADTQYF. The CDR3 DNA reads as TGTGCCAGTAGCCGGACTAGCGGGGGGGCCGCAGATACGCAGTATTTT. Complete variable domain (other parts from reference TRBV19 and TRBJ2-3): DGGITQSPKYLFRKEGQNVTLSCEQNLNHDAMYWYRQDPGQGLRLIYYSQIVNDFQKGDIAEGYSVSREKKESFPLTVTSAQKNPTAFYLCASSRTSGGAADTQYFGPGTRLTVL.